The entry below gives a single T cell receptor (beta chain) sequence along with its context. What it binds is unknown. The method was immunoSEQ multiplex PCR; TCRdb's version includes in-frame clones alone and lacks a portion of them. The sample contains about 30,000 clones, over 80% of which appear only once. From germline, CDR1 is MNHGY and CDR2 SVAAGI. This CDR3 has 14 residues. V shed 3 bases and J shed 6 bases, with 15 bases lying between them. The entry originates in a study of T cells in localized non-small cell lung cancer. General study results and limits: Heterogeneity cannot be ruled out, as sequencing used one tumor region only. Detection in adjacent lung was observed for a median approximately 53 of the top 100 tumor clones.

The receptor's source is a male donor aged 60 or older with stage I lung adenocarcinoma. The gene calls are TRBV6-9 and TRBJ2-7; a weak D match, TRBD2 (7 bases). The material sequenced was peripheral blood, taken before any cancer treatment. DNA for the CDR3: TGTGCCAGCAGTTACTACGGGGGGCAGGGCGAGCAGTACTTC. Protein product: CASSYYGGQGEQYF.